Below are 19 T cell receptor beta chains sequenced from a single sample in a study of T cell responses to AZD1222 COVID-19 vaccine (dated by TCRdb to about 2021). The library came from the immunoSEQ multiplex PCR assay. This immuneACCESS table, as held by TCRdb, lists in-frame sequences with V and J called but not all clones. Of the missing ones, under half trace to an unresolved V gene in checked studies; the others have no known cause. The sample table lists tens of thousands of clones, roughly nine tenths of them with a count of one. Together, the top ten hold roughly 1.3% of the sample. The time point label corresponds to: baseline before first vaccination. The material sequenced was peripheral blood, taken on day 0 of AZD1222 vaccination. Receptors originate from an adult in good health.

This clone was picked up one time. This sequence joins TRBV6-5 and TRBJ2-1, with TRBD2 matching over 10 bases. The trim removed 2 bases at V and 9 bases at J, leaving 7 bases unmatched. The CDR3 length is 15 residues. Per the germline V gene, CDR1 is MNHEY and CDR2 is SVGAGI. Written as DNA, the CDR3 is TGTGCCAGCAGTTACCTCGGGACTAGCGAGGCTGAGCAGTTCTTC. This sequence encodes CASSYLGTSEAEQFF.

This chain connects TRBV20-1 to TRBJ2-7; D not resolved. Germline assignment: CDR1 DFQATT and CDR2 SNEGSKA (reference sequence). The CDR3 length is 11 residues. V lost 3 bases, J lost 3 bases, and 6 bases lay in between. The CDR3 reads CSARLVYEQYF. The CDR3 DNA reads as TGCAGTGCTAGGTTAGTCTACGAGCAGTACTTC.

The chain carries TRBV19 and TRBJ1-2, with D maybe TRBD1 (6 bases). This CDR3 is 15 amino acids long. The germline V gene has CDR1 LNHDA and CDR2 SQIVND (reference sequence). V lost 0 bases, J lost 6 bases, and 14 bases lay in between. The DNA of the CDR3 is TGTGCCAGTAGTATAGATCGTGGCAGGGGAAATGGCTACACCTTC. Residues: CASSIDRGRGNGYTF. Drawing the rest from reference TRBV19 and TRBJ1-2, the complete variable domain is DGGITQSPKYLFRKEGQNVTLSCEQNLNHDAMYWYRQDPGQGLRLIYYSQIVNDFQKGDIAEGYSVSREKKESFPLTVTSAQKNPTAFYLCASSIDRGRGNGYTFGSGTRLTVV.

The CDR3 region has the DNA TGTGCCAGCAGCTCGGCGGGACAGGGTCTTCGCGGGATCCCCTACGAGCAGTACTTC. Translating it yields CASSSAGQGLRGIPYEQYF. The rearrangement links TRBV12-1 to TRBJ2-7; the table gives TRBD1 as D, unverified against the DNA. TRBV12-1 is listed as a pseudogene. The CDR3 is 19 amino acids.

CDR3 protein: CASSLSSGRANEQFF. DNA of the CDR3: TGTGCCAGCAGCTTATCCAGCGGGAGGGCCAATGAGCAGTTCTTC. The chain links TRBV7-9 to TRBJ2-1; TRBD2 agrees at 10 bases. The germline CDR1 and CDR2 sequences are SEHNR and FQNEAQ (reference sequence). V trimming: 2 bases; J trimming: 6 bases; junction bases outside the gene matches: 4. CDR3 length: 15 amino acids.

The chain uses TRBV20-1 and TRBJ1-4; 7 bases map to TRBD1. V gave up 3 bases and J gave up 10 bases; unmatched junction bases: 5. The CDR3 runs 12 residues. Per the germline V gene, CDR1 is DFQATT and CDR2 is SNEGSKA (reference sequence). The CDR3 nucleotides read TGCAGTGCTAGTTTCAGGGGGGGAAAACTGTTTTTT. Encoded protein: CSASFRGGKLFF.

The chain couples TRBV19 to TRBJ2-7, with D perhaps TRBD1 (6 bases). Germline CDR1 is LNHDA and CDR2 is SQIVND (reference sequence). This CDR3 is built from 15 residues. V was pared by 5 bases and J by 6 bases, with 20 bases between. The CDR3 sequence is CASSELGHGRPEQYF. The CDR3 DNA reads as TGTGCCAGTAGTGAATTGGGACACGGTCGTCCCGAGCAGTACTTC. Combining the CDR3 with reference TRBV19 and TRBJ2-7 gives the whole variable domain DGGITQSPKYLFRKEGQNVTLSCEQNLNHDAMYWYRQDPGQGLRLIYYSQIVNDFQKGDIAEGYSVSREKKESFPLTVTSAQKNPTAFYLCASSELGHGRPEQYFGPGTRLTVT.

The rearrangement uses TRBV25-1 and TRBJ2-2; 8 nucleotides match TRBD2. The germline V gene encodes CDR1 MGHDK and CDR2 SYGVNS. The junction had 9 bases not matched to a gene; V was cut back by 3 bases and J by 3 bases. This CDR3 has 17 amino acids. CDR3 sequence reads: CASSDVGLAPDTGELFF. The CDR3 nucleotides read TGTGCCAGCAGTGATGTTGGACTAGCTCCTGACACCGGGGAGCTGTTTTTT.

As for this clone: Relative to the germline gene, one junction end is altered; a read error may explain this. This chain uses TRBV7-9 with TRBJ1-3, with D possibly matching TRBD1 (6 bases). The CDR3 has 14 residues. Germline V gives CDR1 SEHNR, CDR2 FQNEAQ (reference sequence). The CDR3 region is CANSLGGLGNTIYF. The CDR3 DNA sequence: TGTGCCAACAGCTTAGGGGGACTGGGAAACACCATATATTTT. Full variable domain (remainder filled in from reference TRBV7-9 and TRBJ1-3): DTGVSQNPRHKITKRGQNVTFRCDPISEHNRLYWYRQTLGQGPEFLTYFQNEAQLEKSRLLSDRFSAERPKGSFSTLEIQRTEQGDSAMYLCANSLGGLGNTIYFGEGSWLTVV.

The chain has TRBV5-1 and TRBJ1-2, with no clear D. This CDR3 has 12 residues. Germline-derived CDR1 and CDR2 are SGHRS and YFSETQ. V was trimmed by 1 base and J by 1 base, leaving 2 bases between them. DNA of the CDR3: TGCGCCAGCAGCTTGTTTAACTATGGCTACACCTTC. This codes for CASSLFNYGYTF.

This chain links TRBV23-1 with TRBJ1-5, with D hard to call. TRBV23-1 is placed among ORFs of uncertain function. The CDR3 runs 15 residues. V was cut by 8 bases and J by 0 bases, with 14 bases left in between. The CDR3 region has the DNA TGCGCCAGCCTCGGGCACCCATATAGCAATCAGCCCCAGCATTTT. It is translated as CASLGHPYSNQPQHF.

The CDR3 region has the DNA TGTGCCAGCAGCTTCGTCGAGCGGGCCACAGATACGCAGTATTTT. It is translated as CASSFVERATDTQYF. V is TRBV7-9 and J is TRBJ2-3, with D possibly matching TRBD2 (6 bases). The CDR3 extends over 15 amino acids. V was shortened by 3 bases and J by 2 bases, with 12 bases between the two germline ends. Germline CDR1 reads SEHNR; CDR2 reads FQNEAQ (reference sequence).

V usage is TRBV7-9 and J usage is TRBJ2-6; D is ambiguous. CDR1 is SEHNR and CDR2 is FQNEAQ in the germline V gene (reference sequence). The V gene lost 4 bases and the J gene lost 4 bases, with 14 bases spanning the gap. The CDR3 sequence is 16 residues long. The DNA for the CDR3 is TGTGCCAGCAGCTCCTCGACGGTCCCGGGGGCCAACGTCCTGACTTTC. The encoded protein is CASSSSTVPGANVLTF.

This clone was picked up a small number of times. This chain connects TRBV19 to TRBJ1-5; TRBD1 is a possible D gene (6 bases). V was clipped by 4 bases and J by 1 base, with 8 bases between them. CDR3 size: 14 residues. Germline V lookup: CDR1 LNHDA, CDR2 SQIVND (reference sequence). CDR3 region: CASSNTGSNQPQHF. For the CDR3, the DNA is TGTGCCAGTAGTAACACAGGGAGCAATCAGCCCCAGCATTTT.

The chain is built from TRBV11-2 and TRBJ2-7; 7 nucleotides align to TRBD1. This CDR3 is 12 amino acids long. From germline, CDR1 is SGHAT and CDR2 FQNNGV. J lost 5 bases, V lost 3 bases, and 1 base had no gene match. CDR3 nucleotides: TGTGCCAGCAGCTTCAGGGGGAACGAGCAGTACTTC. It is translated as CASSFRGNEQYF.

This rearrangement joins TRBV2 to TRBJ1-3; possible D gene TRBD1, 6 bases. V gave up 6 bases and J gave up 0 bases, with 9 bases separating them. Germline V CDR1 and CDR2: SNHLY, FYNNEI. The CDR3 loop spans 14 amino acids. CDR3 sequence reads: CASRGTSSGNTIYF. The CDR3 coding sequence is TGTGCCAGCAGGGGGACAAGCTCTGGAAACACCATATATTTT.

The V call is TRBV7-2, the J call TRBJ1-1, with D uncertain. V was pared by 5 bases and J by 6 bases, with 16 bases between. The CDR3 consists of 14 residues. Germline loops: CDR1 SGHTA, CDR2 FQGNSA. This chain's CDR3 is CASSALYSGAEAFF. The CDR3 DNA reads as TGTGCCAGCAGCGCCCTTTATTCCGGGGCTGAAGCTTTCTTT.

This chain joins TRBV27 and TRBJ2-1; D might be TRBD2 (5 bases). The CDR3 is 14 residues long. CDR1 is MNHEY and CDR2 is SMNVEV in the germline V gene (reference sequence). The V and J ends lost 3 bases and 12 bases respectively, with 18 bases between them. CDR3 DNA: TGTGCCAGCAGTTTTAGGGCCGGGATCGAGGGGCAGTTCTTC. Translation gives CASSFRAGIEGQFF.

The V call is TRBV6-2 or TRBV6-3, the J call TRBJ2-3; 14 bases match TRBD2. The trim removed 5 bases at V and 5 bases at J, leaving 3 bases unmatched. CDR3 size: 15 residues. CDR1 MNHEY and CDR2 SVGEGT come from the germline V gene. The CDR3: CASSTGTSGRDTQYF. The CDR3 DNA reads as TGTGCCAGCAGTACTGGGACTAGCGGGAGAGATACGCAGTATTTT.